This T cell receptor (beta chain) stems from a study of blood T cell repertoires in COVID-19. About the study: Both acute and convalescent COVID-19 samples were obtained from the United States, Italy and Spain. From T cells, B-cell-depleted T cells, or PBMCs came the material, which was cDNA or gDNA.

Germline CDR1 and CDR2: MNHEY and SVGAGI. V dropped 11 bases and J dropped 6; count of bases not matched to a gene: 5. There are 13 residues in the CDR3. Original analysis: It was from reference gene primer amplification that nucleated cell counts were estimated. TCRdb's copy holds only in-frame clones and misses some; the assay was immunoSEQ multiplex PCR. Clonal size and the V and J genes are those of that table, whereas D and trimming came from the DNA. In the table there are more than 95,000 clones, roughly nine tenths of which are singletons. The chain carries TRBV6-5 and TRBJ2-4, with 12 bases aligning to TRBD2. This receptor was obtained from a human donor with active COVID-19. The donor label of this sample is uncertain. Sample: peripheral blood. CDR3 bases: TGTGCCGCCTCTAGCGGGGGGGGAAACATTCAGTACTTC. Residues: CAASSGGGNIQYF.